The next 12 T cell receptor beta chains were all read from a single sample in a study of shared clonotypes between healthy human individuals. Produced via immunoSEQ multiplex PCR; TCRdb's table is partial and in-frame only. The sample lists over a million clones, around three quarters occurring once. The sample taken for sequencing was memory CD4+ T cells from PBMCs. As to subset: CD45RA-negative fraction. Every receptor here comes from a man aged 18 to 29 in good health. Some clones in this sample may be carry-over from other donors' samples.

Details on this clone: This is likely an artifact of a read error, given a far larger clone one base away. The CDR3 loop reads CASSLDYNEQFF. Written as DNA, the CDR3 is TGTGCCAGCAGTTTAGACTACAATGAGCAGTTCTTC. V gene TRBV28 combines with J gene TRBJ2-1; D gene ambiguous. Germline loops: CDR1 MDHEN, CDR2 SYDVKM. The CDR3 is 12 residues long. V was clipped by 2 bases and J by 3 bases, with 2 bases between them.

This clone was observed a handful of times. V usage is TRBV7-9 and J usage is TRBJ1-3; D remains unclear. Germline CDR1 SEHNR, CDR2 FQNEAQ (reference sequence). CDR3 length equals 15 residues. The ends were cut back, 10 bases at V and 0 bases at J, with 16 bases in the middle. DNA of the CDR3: TGTGCCACCCGCCCCCGAGCTAACTCTGGAAACACCATATATTTT. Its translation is CATRPRANSGNTIYF. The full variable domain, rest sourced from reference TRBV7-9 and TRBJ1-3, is DTGVSQNPRHKITKRGQNVTFRCDPISEHNRLYWYRQTLGQGPEFLTYFQNEAQLEKSRLLSDRFSAERPKGSFSTLEIQRTEQGDSAMYLCATRPRANSGNTIYFGEGSWLTVV.

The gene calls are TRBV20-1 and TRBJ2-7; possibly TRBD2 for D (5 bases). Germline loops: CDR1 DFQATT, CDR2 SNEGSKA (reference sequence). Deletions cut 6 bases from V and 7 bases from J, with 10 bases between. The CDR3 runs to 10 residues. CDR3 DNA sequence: TGCAGTGCGGGGAGTTGGGAGCAGTACTTC. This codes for CSAGSWEQYF.

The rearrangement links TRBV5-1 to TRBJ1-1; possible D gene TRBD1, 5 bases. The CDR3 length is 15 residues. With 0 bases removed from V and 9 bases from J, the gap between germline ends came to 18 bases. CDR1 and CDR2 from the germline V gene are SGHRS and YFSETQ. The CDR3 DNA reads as TGCGCCAGCAGCTTGGTAGCAGGTTCCCCAGGGAAAGCTTTCTTT. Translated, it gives CASSLVAGSPGKAFF.

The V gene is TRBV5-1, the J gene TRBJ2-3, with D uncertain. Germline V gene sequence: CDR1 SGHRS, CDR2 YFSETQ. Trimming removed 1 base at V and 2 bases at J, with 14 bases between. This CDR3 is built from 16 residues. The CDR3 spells CASSLIGSPSTDTQYF. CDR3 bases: TGCGCCAGCAGCTTGATTGGTAGCCCCTCCACAGATACGCAGTATTTT.

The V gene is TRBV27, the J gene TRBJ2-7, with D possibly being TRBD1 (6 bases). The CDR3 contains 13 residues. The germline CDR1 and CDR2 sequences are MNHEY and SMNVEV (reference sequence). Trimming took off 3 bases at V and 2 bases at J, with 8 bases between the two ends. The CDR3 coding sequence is TGTGCCAGCAGTTTTAGGACAGCCTACGAGCAGTACTTC. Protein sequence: CASSFRTAYEQYF.

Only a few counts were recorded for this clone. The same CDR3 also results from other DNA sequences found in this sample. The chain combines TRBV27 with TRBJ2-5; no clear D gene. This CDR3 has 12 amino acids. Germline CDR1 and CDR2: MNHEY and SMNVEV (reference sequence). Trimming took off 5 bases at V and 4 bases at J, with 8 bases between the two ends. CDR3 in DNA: TGTGCCAGCAGTCTATGGGGAGAGACCCAGTACTTC. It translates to CASSLWGETQYF.

The CDR3 reads CSVDHRKGAGETQYF. CDR3 coding DNA: TGCAGCGTTGACCATCGGAAAGGGGCTGGGGAGACCCAGTACTTC. The chain links TRBV29-1 to TRBJ2-5; perhaps TRBD1 as D (5 bases). The CDR3 consists of 15 residues. V lost 3 bases and J 5 bases, leaving 19 bases between the germline ends. CDR1 is SQVTM, CDR2 ANQGSEA, per germline.

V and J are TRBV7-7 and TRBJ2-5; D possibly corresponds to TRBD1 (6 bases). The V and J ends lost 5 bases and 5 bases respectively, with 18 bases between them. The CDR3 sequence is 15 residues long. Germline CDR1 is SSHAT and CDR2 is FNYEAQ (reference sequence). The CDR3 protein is CASSQRPGAWETQYF. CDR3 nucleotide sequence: TGTGCCAGCAGCCAGAGGCCAGGGGCATGGGAGACCCAGTACTTC.

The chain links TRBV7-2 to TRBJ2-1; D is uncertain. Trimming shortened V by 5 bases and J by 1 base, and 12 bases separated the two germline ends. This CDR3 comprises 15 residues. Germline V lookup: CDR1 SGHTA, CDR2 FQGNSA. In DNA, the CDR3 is TGTGCCAGCAGCCCCCAACTTGGGTCCTACAATGAGCAGTTCTTC. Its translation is CASSPQLGSYNEQFF.

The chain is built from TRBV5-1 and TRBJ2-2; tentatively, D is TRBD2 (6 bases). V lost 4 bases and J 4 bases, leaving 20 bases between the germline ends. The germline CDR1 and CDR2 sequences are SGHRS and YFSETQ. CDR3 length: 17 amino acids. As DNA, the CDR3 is TGCGCCAGCAGCCTGGGACTCGGTTTCGAGGGCACCGGGGAGCTGTTTTTT. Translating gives CASSLGLGFEGTGELFF.

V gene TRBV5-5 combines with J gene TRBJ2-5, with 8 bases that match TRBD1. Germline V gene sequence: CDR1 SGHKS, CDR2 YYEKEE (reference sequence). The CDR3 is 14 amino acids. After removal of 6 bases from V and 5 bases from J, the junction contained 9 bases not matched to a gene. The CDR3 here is CASNWGQVIETQYF. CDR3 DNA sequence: TGTGCCAGCAATTGGGGACAGGTGATTGAGACCCAGTACTTC. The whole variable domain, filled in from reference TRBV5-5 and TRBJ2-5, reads DAGVTQSPTHLIKTRGQQVTLRCSPISGHKSVSWYQQVLGQGPQFIFQYYEKEERGRGNFPDRFSARQFPNYSSELNVNALLLGDSALYLCASNWGQVIETQYFGPGTRLLVL.